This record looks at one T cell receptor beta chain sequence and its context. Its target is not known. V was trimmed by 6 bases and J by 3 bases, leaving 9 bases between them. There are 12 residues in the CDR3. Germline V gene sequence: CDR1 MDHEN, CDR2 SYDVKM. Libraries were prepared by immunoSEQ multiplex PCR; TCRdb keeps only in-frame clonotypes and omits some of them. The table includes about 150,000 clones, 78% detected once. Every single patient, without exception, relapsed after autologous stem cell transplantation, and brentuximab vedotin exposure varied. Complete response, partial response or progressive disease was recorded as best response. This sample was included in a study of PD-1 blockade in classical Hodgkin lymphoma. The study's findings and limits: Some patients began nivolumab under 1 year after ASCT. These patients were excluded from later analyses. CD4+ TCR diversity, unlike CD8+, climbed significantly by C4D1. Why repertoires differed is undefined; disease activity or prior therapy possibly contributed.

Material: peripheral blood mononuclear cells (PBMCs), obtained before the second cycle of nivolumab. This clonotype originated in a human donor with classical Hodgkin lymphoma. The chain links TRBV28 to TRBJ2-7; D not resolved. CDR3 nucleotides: TGTGCCAGCAGCCGGTGGGGCTACGAGCAGTACTTC. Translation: CASSRWGYEQYF. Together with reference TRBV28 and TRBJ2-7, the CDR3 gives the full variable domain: DVKVTQSSRYLVKRTGEKVFLECVQDMDHENMFWYRQDPGLGLRLIYFSYDVKMKEKGDIPEGYSVSREKKERFSLILESASTNQTSMYLCASSRWGYEQYFGPGTRLTVT.